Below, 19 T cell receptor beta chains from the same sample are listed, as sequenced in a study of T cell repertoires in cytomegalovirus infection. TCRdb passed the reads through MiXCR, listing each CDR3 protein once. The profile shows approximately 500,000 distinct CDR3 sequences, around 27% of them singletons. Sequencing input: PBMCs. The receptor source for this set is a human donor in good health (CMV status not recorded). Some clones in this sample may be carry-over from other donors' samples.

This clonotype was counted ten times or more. CDR3: CASSFWKQYV. The CDR3 DNA is TGTGCCAGCAGCTTTTGGAAGCAGTACGTC. The V gene is TRBV7-9, the J gene TRBJ2-7; D is unclear. From germline, CDR1 is SEHNR and CDR2 FQNEAQ (reference sequence). V dropped 3 bases and J dropped 8 bases, with 5 bases sitting between them. The CDR3 sequence is 10 residues long.

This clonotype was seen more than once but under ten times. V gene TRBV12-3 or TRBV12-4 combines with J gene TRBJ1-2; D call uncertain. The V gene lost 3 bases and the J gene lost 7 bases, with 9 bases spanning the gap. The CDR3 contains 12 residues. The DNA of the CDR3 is TGTGCCAGCAGTTTTGATGTGGCTGGCTACACCTTC. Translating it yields CASSFDVAGYTF.

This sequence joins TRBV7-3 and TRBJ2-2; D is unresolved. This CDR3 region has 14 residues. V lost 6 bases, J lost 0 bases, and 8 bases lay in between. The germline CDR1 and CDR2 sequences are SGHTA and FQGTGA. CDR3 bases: TGTGCCAGCAGGCCTACTTCGAACACCGGGGAGCTGTTTTTT. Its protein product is CASRPTSNTGELFF.

CDR3 region: CASSLVGATGELFF. The CDR3 region has the DNA TGTGCCAGCAGCTTAGTGGGGGCCACCGGGGAGCTGTTTTTT. The rearrangement joins TRBV7-2 to TRBJ2-2, with D possibly TRBD1 on 6 matching bases. Germline V gene lookup returns CDR1 SGHTA and CDR2 FQGNSA. The V end was cut by 1 base, the J end by 4 bases, with 7 bases between. This CDR3 spans 14 amino acids.

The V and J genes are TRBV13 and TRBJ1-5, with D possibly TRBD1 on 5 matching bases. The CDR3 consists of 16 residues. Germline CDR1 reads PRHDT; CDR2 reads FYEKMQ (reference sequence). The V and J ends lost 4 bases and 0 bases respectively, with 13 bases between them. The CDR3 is CASSSQRGFSNQPQHF. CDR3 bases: TGTGCCAGCAGCTCCCAAAGGGGATTTAGCAATCAGCCCCAGCATTTT.

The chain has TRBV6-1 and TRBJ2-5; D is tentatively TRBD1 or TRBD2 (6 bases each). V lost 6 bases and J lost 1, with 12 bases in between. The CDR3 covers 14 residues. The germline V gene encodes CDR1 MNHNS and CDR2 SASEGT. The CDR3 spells CASRKGGAQETQYF. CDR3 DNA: TGTGCCAGCAGGAAGGGGGGCGCCCAAGAGACCCAGTACTTC.

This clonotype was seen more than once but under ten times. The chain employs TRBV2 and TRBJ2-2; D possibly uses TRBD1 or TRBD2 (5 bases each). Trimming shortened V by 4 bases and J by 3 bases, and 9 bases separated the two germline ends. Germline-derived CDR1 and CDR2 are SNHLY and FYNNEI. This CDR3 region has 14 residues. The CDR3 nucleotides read TGTGCCAGCAGTGTCCGGGACCACACCGGGGAGCTGTTTTTT. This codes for CASSVRDHTGELFF.

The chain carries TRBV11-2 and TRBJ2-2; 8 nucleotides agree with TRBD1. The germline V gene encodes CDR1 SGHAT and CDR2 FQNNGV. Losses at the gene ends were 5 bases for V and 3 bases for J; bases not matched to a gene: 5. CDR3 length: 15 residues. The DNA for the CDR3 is TGTGCCAGCAGCCCGGGACAGGTAGACACCGGGGAGCTGTTTTTT. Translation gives CASSPGQVDTGELFF.

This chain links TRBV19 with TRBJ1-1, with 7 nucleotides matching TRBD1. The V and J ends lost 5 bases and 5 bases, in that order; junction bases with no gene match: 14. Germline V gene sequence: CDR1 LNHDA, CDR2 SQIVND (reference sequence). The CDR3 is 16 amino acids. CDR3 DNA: TGTGCCAGTAGTCCACGATGGGACAGCAAGGCTACTGAAGCTTTCTTT. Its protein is CASSPRWDSKATEAFF.

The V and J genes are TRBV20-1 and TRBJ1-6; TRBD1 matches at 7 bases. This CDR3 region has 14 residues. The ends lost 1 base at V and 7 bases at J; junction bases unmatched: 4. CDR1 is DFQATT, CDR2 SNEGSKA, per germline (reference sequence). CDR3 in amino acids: CSARGQGPNSPLHF. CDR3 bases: TGCAGTGCTAGAGGACAGGGACCGAATTCACCCCTCCACTTT.

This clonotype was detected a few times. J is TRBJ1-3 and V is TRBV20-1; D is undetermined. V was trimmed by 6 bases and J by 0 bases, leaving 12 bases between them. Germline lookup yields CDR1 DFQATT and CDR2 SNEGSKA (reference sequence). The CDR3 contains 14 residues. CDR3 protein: CSANPRTSGNTIYF. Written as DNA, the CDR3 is TGCAGTGCCAACCCCAGGACCTCTGGAAACACCATATATTTT.

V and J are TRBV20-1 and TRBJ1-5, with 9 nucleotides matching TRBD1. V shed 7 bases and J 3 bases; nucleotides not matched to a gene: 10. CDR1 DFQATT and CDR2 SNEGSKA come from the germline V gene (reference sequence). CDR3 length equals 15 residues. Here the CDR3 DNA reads TGCAGTGTCAACAGGGGGCGCGTAGACAATCAGCCCCAGCATTTT. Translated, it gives CSVNRGRVDNQPQHF.

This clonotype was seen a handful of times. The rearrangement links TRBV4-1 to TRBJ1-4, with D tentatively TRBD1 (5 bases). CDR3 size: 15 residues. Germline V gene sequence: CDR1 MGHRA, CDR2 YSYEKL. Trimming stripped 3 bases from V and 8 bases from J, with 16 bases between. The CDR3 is CASSHLPGWGEKLFF. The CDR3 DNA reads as TGCGCCAGCAGCCATCTTCCGGGATGGGGGGAAAAACTGTTTTTT.

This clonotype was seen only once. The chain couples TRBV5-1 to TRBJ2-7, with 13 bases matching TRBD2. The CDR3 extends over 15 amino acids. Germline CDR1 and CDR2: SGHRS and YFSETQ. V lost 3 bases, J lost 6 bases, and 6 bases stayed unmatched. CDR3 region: CASSSGLAGAGEQYF. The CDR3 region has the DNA TGCGCCAGCAGCTCCGGACTAGCGGGAGCAGGCGAGCAGTACTTC.

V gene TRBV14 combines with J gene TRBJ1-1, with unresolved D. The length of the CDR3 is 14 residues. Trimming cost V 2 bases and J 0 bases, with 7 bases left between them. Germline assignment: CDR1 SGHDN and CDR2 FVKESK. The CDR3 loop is CASSQFRVNTEAFF. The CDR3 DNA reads TGTGCCAGCAGCCAATTTAGAGTGAACACTGAAGCTTTCTTT.

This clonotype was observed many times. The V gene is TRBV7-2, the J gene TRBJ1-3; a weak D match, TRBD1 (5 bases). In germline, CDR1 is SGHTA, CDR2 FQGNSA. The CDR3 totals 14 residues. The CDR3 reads CATRAPLRGNTIYF. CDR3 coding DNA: TGTGCTACCAGGGCCCCCCTGCGAGGAAACACCATATATTTT.

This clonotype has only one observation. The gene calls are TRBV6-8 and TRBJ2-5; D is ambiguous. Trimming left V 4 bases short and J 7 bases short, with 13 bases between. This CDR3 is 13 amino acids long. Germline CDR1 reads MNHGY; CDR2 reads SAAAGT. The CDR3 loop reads CASSLGLPGTQYF. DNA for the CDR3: TGTGCCAGCAGTTTGGGATTGCCCGGGACCCAGTACTTC.

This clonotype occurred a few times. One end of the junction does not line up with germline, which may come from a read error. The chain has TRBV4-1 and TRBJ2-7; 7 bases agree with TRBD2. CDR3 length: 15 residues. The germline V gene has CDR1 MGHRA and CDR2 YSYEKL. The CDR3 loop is CASSQGGGGSYEQYF. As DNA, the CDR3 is TGTGCCAGCAGCCAAGGAGGCGGGGGTTCCTACGAGCAGTACTTC.

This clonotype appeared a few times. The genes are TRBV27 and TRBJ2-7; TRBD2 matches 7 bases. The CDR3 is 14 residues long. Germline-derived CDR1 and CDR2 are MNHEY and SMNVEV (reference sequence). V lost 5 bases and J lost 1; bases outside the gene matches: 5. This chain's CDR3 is CASSRRGGSYEQYV. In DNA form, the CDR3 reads TGTGCCAGCAGTCGCCGCGGGGGTTCCTACGAGCAGTACGTC.